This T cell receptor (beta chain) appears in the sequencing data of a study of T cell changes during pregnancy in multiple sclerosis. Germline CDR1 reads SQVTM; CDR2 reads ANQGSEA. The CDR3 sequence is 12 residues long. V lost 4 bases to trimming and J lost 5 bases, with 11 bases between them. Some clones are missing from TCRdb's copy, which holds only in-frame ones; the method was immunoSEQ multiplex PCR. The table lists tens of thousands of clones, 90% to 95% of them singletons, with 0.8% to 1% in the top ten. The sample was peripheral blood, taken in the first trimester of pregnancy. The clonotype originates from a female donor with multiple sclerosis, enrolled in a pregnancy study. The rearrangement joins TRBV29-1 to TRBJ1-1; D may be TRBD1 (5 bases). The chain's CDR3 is CSVVGGGTEAFF. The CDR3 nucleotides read TGCAGCGTTGTGGGCGGGGGAACTGAAGCTTTCTTT.